The sequence of this T cell receptor (beta chain) was determined in a study of blood T cells in healthy people across ages. Study findings and constraints: Per million T cells, TCR beta diversity dropped roughly linearly as age increased.

The V and J ends lost 3 bases and 5 bases respectively, with 11 bases between them. The CDR3 runs to 13 residues. With respect to this clonotype: Its target is unknown. A single base separates this from a much larger clone, so it may be a read error.

A sample-barcoded 5' primer and a J-beta primer mix were used in a second PCR of roughly 6 to 11 cycles. From each sample, at least 2.5 million paired-end reads containing CDR3 were obtained. TCRdb passed the 5' RACE reads through MiXCR, listing each CDR3 protein once. The table shows some 1.5 million distinct CDR3 sequences, with 28% occurring only once. The clonotype was recovered from a woman aged 30 to 39 in good health. The sequenced material came from blood. The V call is TRBV12-3 or TRBV12-4, the J call TRBJ2-7, with unresolved D. The chain's CDR3 is CASSFMVAHEQYF. CDR3 sequence (DNA): TGTGCCAGCAGTTTTATGGTGGCCCACGAGCAGTACTTC.